The sequence of this T cell receptor (beta chain) was determined in a study of identical twins listed by TCRdb under 2016. Context from the whole study: The study deep-sequenced TCR alpha and beta repertoires from monozygotic twins, unrelated adults of various ages and cord blood to test whether fetal clonotypes persist. Replicate twin experiments were performed at different times using different library preparation protocols to rule out contamination.

On the study overall, not on this receptor specifically: In beta out-of-frame sequences, excess twin sharing was weaker, because having fewer shared sequences lowered the signal-to-noise ratio. Recombination models systematically underestimated out-of-frame TCR alpha sharing in monozygotic twins but agreed with sharing between unrelated individuals. Conclusions relied on cross-sectional statistical analysis, since the same donors could not be followed over many years. Out-of-frame TCR alpha sequences shared between twins showed an excess of low generation-probability sequences compared with coincidental sharing between unrelated individuals. Zero-insertion analyses could be partly confounded by invariant T cells such as MAIT and iNKT, although diverse VJ usage argued against such confounding for most clonotypes. Abundant cord blood beta clonotypes carried fewer insertions; young adult naive repertoires showed a weaker similar trend, while memory repertoires showed none.

Counted from cysteine to phenylalanine, this CDR3 has 19 amino acids. The retained sequence is limited to the CDR3, 57 bases, with the frame set at the first base. The germline V gene specifies SGDLS as CDR1 and YYNGEE as CDR2. Trimming takes 1 base off V and 4 bases off J; junction bases not matched to a gene: 9. The library was produced with 5' RACE. Sequencing used an Illumina HiSeq 2000. A universal primer binding site was added through template switching, and the final cDNA carried a unique molecular identifier so that TCR cDNA molecules could be counted accurately. First-strand cDNA for TCR alpha and beta chains was synthesized from specific primers in the conserved constant-segment region. To control for contamination, every cDNA library was double barcoded, receiving both a SMART-Mk sample barcode and Illumina barcodes. TruSeq adapter sequences, together with Illumina sample barcodes, were added in two successive PCR steps. TCR alpha and beta cDNA libraries were sequenced on the Illumina HiSeq platform with custom primers. Regarding the original processing steps: MiGEC was used to process raw reads and extract unique molecular identifiers, and MiXCR was used to find CDR3 positions. Recombination models were inferred per individual with the repgenHMM and IGoR tools using an EM algorithm. Shared clonotypes were analyzed with the tcR package in R, and sharing was normalized by the product of cloneset sizes. To study raw recombination free of thymic and clonal selection effects, out-of-frame nonproductive sequences were analyzed. The public reads were run again by TCRdb, first through fastp at Q25 and then through MiXCR, and only productive beta chains were kept. Each CDR3 protein gets just one entry, which takes the most common genes and DNA from the rows behind it. The V and J calls follow TCRdb's processing rather than the paper's. The sample table holds 400,000 to 650,000 distinct CDR3 sequences, of which approximately 22% were seen once. Of the sample, around 1% falls within the top ten clones.

In the case of this clonotype: The target of this receptor is not known. Nothing much larger sits one base from this clone, and base qualities are not available.

Every donor was a healthy Caucasian. Three pairs of female monozygotic twins, all aged about 18 to 29 years, were included in the twin cohort. Positive isolation kits from Invitrogen were used to isolate the CD4+ and CD8+ T cell populations. This sample also appeared in a second study, on T cells expressing NK-cell markers. The second study's paper adds: Eight donors provided sorted CD3+CD56+NKG2C+, CD3+CD56+NKG2C- and CD3+CD56-NKG2C+ T-cell subsets, whose TCR beta-chain repertoires were profiled. Among the eight sequenced donors, seven were HCMV-seropositive and one was HCMV-seronegative. In several experiments an anti-gammadeltaTCR antibody was added to restrict sorting to alphabetaTCR-expressing T cells. In more than five donors, the dominant CD3+CD56+NKG2C+ clonotypes ranked among the top 10 CD8+ clonotypes, making up roughly 1.0-7.0% of CD8+ T cells. Those dominant clonotypes were again the most abundant among CD3+CD56-NKG2C+ cells in a few donors, at about 28.3-65%. It remained unclear whether the expanded NKG2C-expressing T cell clones were specific for HCMV antigens. The eight sequenced donors were randomly selected healthy volunteers, three men and five women. HCMV-specific IgG was detected in serum with a commercial ELISA kit to determine HCMV serostatus. MIGEC was used to demultiplex reads and group the reads by UMI, and MiTCR was used to assemble and quantify clonotypes. Only TCR cDNA sequences supported by at least two reads were kept to exclude erroneous sequences. The tcR package was used for downstream repertoire analysis, with clonotypes matched between fractions based on CDR3 nucleotide sequence plus V segment. VDJmatch was used to annotate antigen specificity against VDJdb, with one amino acid substitution in CDR3 permitted.

Sequenced material: CD4+ T cells sorted from blood. The TCR was taken from a woman aged 18-29 years in good health. The chain employs TRBV9 and TRBJ2-3, with 16 bases in between that match TRBD2. The sequence in DNA is TGTGCCAGCAGCGTAACCTTTGGGACTAGCGGGAGGGCCCCAGATACGCAGTATTTT. Translation gives CASSVTFGTSGRAPDTQYF.